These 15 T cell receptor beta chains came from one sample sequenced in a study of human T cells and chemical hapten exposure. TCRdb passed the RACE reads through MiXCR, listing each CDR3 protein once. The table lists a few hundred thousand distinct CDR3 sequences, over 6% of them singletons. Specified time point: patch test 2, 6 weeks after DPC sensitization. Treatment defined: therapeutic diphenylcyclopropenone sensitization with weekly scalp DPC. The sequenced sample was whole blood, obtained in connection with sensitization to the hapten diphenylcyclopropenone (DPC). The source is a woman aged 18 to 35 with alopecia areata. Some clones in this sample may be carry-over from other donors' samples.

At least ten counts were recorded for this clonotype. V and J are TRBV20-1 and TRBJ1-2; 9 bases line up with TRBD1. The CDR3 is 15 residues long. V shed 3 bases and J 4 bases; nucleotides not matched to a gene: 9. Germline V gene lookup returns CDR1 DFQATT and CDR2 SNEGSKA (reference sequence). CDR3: CSARVPTGGGYGYTF. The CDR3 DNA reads TGCAGTGCTAGGGTACCAACAGGGGGCGGCTATGGCTACACCTTC.

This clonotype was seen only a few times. DNA of the CDR3: TGTGCCAGCAGTGTGTCGGGAGCTGGGGCCAACGTCCTGACTTTC. Translation: CASSVSGAGANVLTF. The V gene is TRBV2, the J gene TRBJ2-6; tentatively, D is TRBD2 (6 bases). The germline gives CDR1 SNHLY, CDR2 FYNNEI. V shed 4 bases and J shed 2 bases, with 9 bases lying between them. The CDR3 is made up of 15 amino acids.

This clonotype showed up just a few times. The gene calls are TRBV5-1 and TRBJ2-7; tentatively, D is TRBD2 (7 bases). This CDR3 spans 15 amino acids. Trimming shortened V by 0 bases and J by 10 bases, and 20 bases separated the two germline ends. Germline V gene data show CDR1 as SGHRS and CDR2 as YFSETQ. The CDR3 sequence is CASSLASAGAEVQYF. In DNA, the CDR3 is TGCGCCAGCAGCTTGGCCTCGGCGGGGGCGGAGGTCCAGTACTTC.

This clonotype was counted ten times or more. This CDR3 is CASSSLGARDTEAFF. The CDR3 nucleotides are TGTGCCAGCAGTTCGTTGGGGGCGCGGGACACTGAAGCTTTCTTT. V is TRBV6-2 or TRBV6-3 and J is TRBJ1-1; tentatively, D is TRBD1 (6 bases). Germline CDR1 is MNHEY and CDR2 is SVGEGT. V lost 4 bases, J lost 3 bases, and 15 bases lay in between. The CDR3 consists of 15 residues.

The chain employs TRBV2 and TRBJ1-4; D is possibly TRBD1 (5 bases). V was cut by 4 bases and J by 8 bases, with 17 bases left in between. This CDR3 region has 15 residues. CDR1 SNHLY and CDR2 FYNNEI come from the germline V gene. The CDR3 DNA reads TGTGCCAGCAGTGTTGGGGCCCCGATAGGGGAAAAACTGTTTTTT. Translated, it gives CASSVGAPIGEKLFF. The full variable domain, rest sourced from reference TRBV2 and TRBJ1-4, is EPEVTQTPSHQVTQMGQEVILRCVPISNHLYFYWYRQILGQKVEFLVSFYNNEISEKSEIFDDQFSVERPDGSNFTLKIRSTKLEDSAMYFCASSVGAPIGEKLFFGSGTQLSVL.

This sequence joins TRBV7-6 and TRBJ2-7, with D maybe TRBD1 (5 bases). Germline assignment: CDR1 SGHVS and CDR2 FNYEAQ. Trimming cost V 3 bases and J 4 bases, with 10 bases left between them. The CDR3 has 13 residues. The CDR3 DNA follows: TGTGCCAGCAGCTTTTCCAGGGAATACGAGCAGTACTTC. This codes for CASSFSREYEQYF. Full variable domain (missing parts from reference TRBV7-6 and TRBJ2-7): GAGVSQSPRYKVTKRGQDVALRCDPISGHVSLYWYRQALGQGPEFLTYFNYEAQQDKSGLPNDRFSAERPEGSISTLTIQRTEQRDSAMYRCASSFSREYEQYFGPGTRLTVT.

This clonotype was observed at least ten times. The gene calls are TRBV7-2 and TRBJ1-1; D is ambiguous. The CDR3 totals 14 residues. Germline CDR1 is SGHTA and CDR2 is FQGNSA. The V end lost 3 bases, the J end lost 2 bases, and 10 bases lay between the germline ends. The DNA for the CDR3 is TGTGCCAGCAGCTTCATGGCCACTAACACTGAAGCTTTCTTT. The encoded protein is CASSFMATNTEAFF. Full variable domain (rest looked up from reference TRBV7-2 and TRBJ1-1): GAGVSQSPSNKVTEKGKDVELRCDPISGHTALYWYRQSLGQGLEFLIYFQGNSAPDKSGLPSDRFSAERTGGSVSTLTIQRTQQEDSAVYLCASSFMATNTEAFFGQGTRLTVV.

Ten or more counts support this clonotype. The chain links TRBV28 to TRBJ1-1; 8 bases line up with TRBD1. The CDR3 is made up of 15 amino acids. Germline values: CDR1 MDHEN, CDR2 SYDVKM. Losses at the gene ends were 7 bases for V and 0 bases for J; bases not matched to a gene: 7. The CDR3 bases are TGTGCCAGCACGTCACAGGGGGGAATGAACACTGAAGCTTTCTTT. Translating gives CASTSQGGMNTEAFF.

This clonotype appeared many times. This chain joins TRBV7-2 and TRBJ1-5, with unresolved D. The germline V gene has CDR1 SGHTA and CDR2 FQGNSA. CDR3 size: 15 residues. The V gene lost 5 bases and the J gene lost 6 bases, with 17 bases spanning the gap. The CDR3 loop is CASSPTPEARQPQHF. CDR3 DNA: TGTGCCAGCAGCCCAACACCGGAGGCCCGTCAGCCCCAGCATTTT.

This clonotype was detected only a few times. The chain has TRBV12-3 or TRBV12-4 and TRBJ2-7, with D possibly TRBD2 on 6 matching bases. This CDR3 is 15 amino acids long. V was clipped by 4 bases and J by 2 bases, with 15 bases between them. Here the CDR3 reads CASSSAGSQTYEQYF. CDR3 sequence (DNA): TGTGCCAGCAGTTCGGCGGGGTCACAGACCTACGAGCAGTACTTC.

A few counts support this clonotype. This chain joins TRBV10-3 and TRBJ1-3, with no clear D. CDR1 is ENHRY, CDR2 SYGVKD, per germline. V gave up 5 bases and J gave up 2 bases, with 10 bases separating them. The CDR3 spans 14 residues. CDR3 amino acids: CAISRQYPGNTIYF. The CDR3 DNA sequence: TGTGCCATCAGTCGTCAGTATCCTGGAAACACCATATATTTT.

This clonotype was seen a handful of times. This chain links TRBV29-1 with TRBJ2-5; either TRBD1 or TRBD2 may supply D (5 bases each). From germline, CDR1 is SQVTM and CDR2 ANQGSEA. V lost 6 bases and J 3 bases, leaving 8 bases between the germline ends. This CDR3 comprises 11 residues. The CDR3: CSVLGEETQYF. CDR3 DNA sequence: TGCAGCGTCCTGGGGGAAGAGACCCAGTACTTC.

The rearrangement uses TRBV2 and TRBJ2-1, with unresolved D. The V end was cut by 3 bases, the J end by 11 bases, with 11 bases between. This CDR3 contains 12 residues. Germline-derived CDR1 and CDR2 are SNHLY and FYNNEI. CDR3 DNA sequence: TGTGCCAGCAGTGAGATGCCAGGCAAGCAGTTCTTC. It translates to CASSEMPGKQFF.

The CDR3 loop reads CASSLLGKGANGYTF. CDR3 nucleotide sequence: TGTGCCAGCAGCCTTCTCGGGAAGGGAGCTAACGGCTACACCTTC. This sequence joins TRBV3-1 and TRBJ1-2; D uncertain. Germline V CDR1 and CDR2: LGHDT, YNNKEL (reference sequence). V lost 4 bases and J 8 bases, leaving 20 bases between the germline ends. This CDR3 is 15 amino acids long. Using reference TRBV3-1 and TRBJ1-2 for the parts outside the CDR3, the full variable domain is DTAVSQTPKYLVTQMGNDKSIKCEQNLGHDTMYWYKQDSKKFLKIMFSYNNKELIINETVPNRFSPKSPDKAHLNLHINSLELGDSAVYFCASSLLGKGANGYTFGSGTRLTVV.

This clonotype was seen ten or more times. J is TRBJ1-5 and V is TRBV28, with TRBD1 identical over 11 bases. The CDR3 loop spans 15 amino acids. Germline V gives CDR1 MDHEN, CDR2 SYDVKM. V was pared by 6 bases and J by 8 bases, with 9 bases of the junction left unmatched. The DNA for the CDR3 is TGTGCCAGCAGGAACGGACAGGGGGCTGGGGAGCCCCAGCATTTT. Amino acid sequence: CASRNGQGAGEPQHF.